The 19 T cell receptor beta chains presented below share a single source sample, sequenced in a study of blood T cells in healthy people across ages. Alongside a J-beta primer mix, a sample-barcoded 5' primer served in a second PCR lasting about 6 to 11 cycles. TCRdb independently ran MiXCR on the 5' RACE reads; one entry per CDR3 protein. The data show under 2 million distinct CDR3 sequences, 30% to 35% seen once. Sequencing used blood. All receptors come from a woman aged 25 to 45 in good health.

Concerning this clonotype itself: Given the absence of the conserved phenylalanine or tryptophan at the CDR3 end, a read error is likely. The chain combines TRBV14 with TRBJ1-2; D is uncertain. CDR1 and CDR2 from the germline V gene are SGHDN and FVKESK. This CDR3 has 16 amino acids. The V gene lost 1 base and the J gene lost 5 bases, with 17 bases spanning the gap. The CDR3 loop reads CASSQVHQSGHYGYTY. CDR3 in DNA: TGTGCCAGCAGCCAAGTTCACCAGTCCGGGCATTATGGCTACACCTAC.

The chain employs TRBV7-3 and TRBJ2-7, with a tentative D call TRBD2 (7 bases). Germline V gene sequence: CDR1 SGHTA, CDR2 FQGTGA. The V end was cut by 6 bases, the J end by 0 bases, with 24 bases between. The CDR3 runs to 18 residues. CDR3 DNA: TGTGCCAGCAGACACCCTAGGGGGGGCGGGAGCCTCTCCTACGAGCAGTACTTC. Translating gives CASRHPRGGGSLSYEQYF.

This clonotype was detected a few times. This chain uses TRBV7-8 with TRBJ2-7; TRBD2 agrees at 7 bases. Germline V lookup: CDR1 SGHVS, CDR2 FQNEAQ. The CDR3 runs 15 residues. Germline trimming cut 3 bases from V and 2 bases from J; bases unmatched to any gene: 7. CDR3 sequence reads: CASSFTSASPYEQYF. The CDR3 DNA is TGTGCCAGCAGCTTTACTAGCGCGTCCCCCTACGAGCAGTACTTC.

J is TRBJ2-2 and V is TRBV4-2, with TRBD2 identical over 10 bases. V lost 0 bases, J lost 8 bases, and 15 bases stayed unmatched. Germline V gene data show CDR1 as LGHNA and CDR2 as YNFKEQ. The CDR3 is 19 amino acids. In DNA form, the CDR3 reads TGTGCCAGCAGCCAAGAATGGCGCCAGCTAGCGGGAGTCGCTGGGGAGCTGTTTTTT. Amino acid sequence: CASSQEWRQLAGVAGELFF.

This clonotype was detected ten times or more. The chain has TRBV20-1 and TRBJ2-5; 8 bases line up with TRBD1. CDR1 is DFQATT and CDR2 is SNEGSKA in the germline V gene (reference sequence). V gave up 0 bases and J gave up 1 base; unmatched junction bases: 7. There are 16 residues in the CDR3. This CDR3 reads CSARDPSDRVQETQYF. In DNA, the CDR3 is TGCAGTGCTAGAGATCCCTCGGACAGGGTCCAAGAGACCCAGTACTTC.

This clonotype was seen only a few times. This chain uses TRBV6-1 with TRBJ1-4; unclear D gene. Germline CDR1 and CDR2: MNHNS and SASEGT. The CDR3 runs to 16 residues. The V gene lost 5 bases and the J gene lost 4 bases, with 17 bases spanning the gap. The CDR3 coding sequence is TGTGCCAGCAGTCGGCTACCGGTGGCAGTTAATGAAAAACTGTTTTTT. Amino acids: CASSRLPVAVNEKLFF.

The V and J genes are TRBV9 and TRBJ2-3; a weak D match, TRBD1 (5 bases). V was shortened by 4 bases and J by 0 bases, with 12 bases between the two germline ends. There are 15 residues in the CDR3. Per germline, CDR1 SGDLS and CDR2 YYNGEE. The CDR3, as DNA: TGTGCCAGCAGCCTCGGACACCTGAGCACAGATACGCAGTATTTT. This encodes CASSLGHLSTDTQYF.

This clonotype showed up many times. This chain links TRBV10-3 with TRBJ2-7; no clear D gene. The CDR3 spans 12 residues. Germline lookup yields CDR1 ENHRY and CDR2 SYGVKD. V was cut by 2 bases and J by 0 bases, with 2 bases left in between. The CDR3 reads CAISENSYEQYF. As DNA, the CDR3 is TGTGCCATCAGTGAGAACTCCTACGAGCAGTACTTC.

The gene calls are TRBV9 and TRBJ2-2, with D perhaps assigned TRBD1 or TRBD2 (5 bases each). Between the trimmed V and J ends, which lost 4 bases and 7 bases, there was a span of 11 bases. The germline V gene has CDR1 SGDLS and CDR2 YYNGEE. The CDR3 runs 13 residues. The CDR3 sequence is CASSFGGHGELFF. The DNA for the CDR3 is TGTGCCAGCAGCTTTGGGGGTCACGGGGAGCTGTTTTTT.

The V gene is TRBV12-3 or TRBV12-4, the J gene TRBJ2-4; 11 bases are a match to TRBD1. The CDR3 consists of 14 residues. V dropped 5 bases and J dropped 8; count of bases not matched to a gene: 5. CDR3 coding DNA: TGTGCCAGCAGTCAGGGACAGGGGGAAGACATTCAGTACTTC. This translates into CASSQGQGEDIQYF.

This clonotype was counted only a few times. This sequence joins TRBV27 and TRBJ1-2, with D perhaps matching TRBD1 (6 bases). Germline V gives CDR1 MNHEY, CDR2 SMNVEV (reference sequence). Trimming took 3 bases from V and 8 from J, leaving 10 bases between them. This CDR3 has 12 amino acids. DNA for the CDR3: TGTGCCAGCAGTTTTAAGGGGGACGGCTACACCTTC. This sequence encodes CASSFKGDGYTF.

As to this clonotype: This may stem from a read error, because a much larger clone lies one nucleotide away. The chain uses TRBV29-1 and TRBJ2-6; TRBD1 or TRBD2 may be the D gene (5 bases each). The germline gives CDR1 SQVTM, CDR2 ANQGSEA. The CDR3 spans 13 residues. The DNA for the CDR3 is TGCAGCGTTGGAGGGGCCGGGGCCAACGTCCGGACTTTC. It specifies CSVGGAGANVRTF. Full variable domain (remainder filled in from reference TRBV29-1 and TRBJ2-6): SAVISQKPSRDICQRGTSLTIQCQVDSQVTMMFWYRQQPGQSLTLIATANQGSEATYESGFVIDKFPISRPNLTFSTLTVSNMSPEDSSIYLCSVGGAGANVRTFGAGSRLTVL.

Concerning this clonotype: The junction departs from the called germline gene at one end, perhaps through a read error. The J gene is TRBJ2-7, the V gene TRBV28; D possibly uses TRBD1 or TRBD2 (5 bases each). The CDR3 contains 13 residues. Germline CDR1 reads MDHEN; CDR2 reads SYDVKM. CDR3 in amino acids: CVSSPGTAPHQYF. CDR3 in DNA: TGTGTCAGCAGTCCCGGGACCGCACCCCACCAGTACTTC.

This clonotype was picked up a small number of times. CDR3 in amino acids: CASSQDRAGKETQYF. CDR3 nucleotides: TGTGCCAGCAGCCAAGATAGGGCGGGAAAAGAGACCCAGTACTTC. The rearrangement joins TRBV4-2 to TRBJ2-5; tentative D call: TRBD2 (6 bases). V lost 0 bases and J lost 3, with 11 bases in between. The CDR3 sequence is 15 residues long. Looked up from germline, CDR1 is LGHNA and CDR2 is YNFKEQ.

This clonotype was observed a few times. The chain is built from TRBV29-1 and TRBJ2-3; D is possibly TRBD2 (6 bases). The CDR3 extends over 12 amino acids. Looked up from germline, CDR1 is SQVTM and CDR2 is ANQGSEA. CDR3 sequence: CSAGRGTDTQYF. In nucleotides, the CDR3 is TGCAGTGCTGGGCGGGGAACAGATACGCAGTATTTT.

As concerns this clonotype: A much larger clone lies a single base off, so this may be a read error. The gene calls are TRBV7-2 and TRBJ2-1; the match to TRBD2 covers 10 bases. CDR1 and CDR2 (germline): SGHTA, FQGNSA. The length of the CDR3 is 16 residues. DNA of the CDR3: TGTGCCAGCAGCTCCCCTCTAGCGGGGGTATACAATGGGCAGTTCTTC. The encoded protein is CASSSPLAGVYNGQFF.

The J gene is TRBJ2-1, the V gene TRBV9; 7 bases fit TRBD1. This CDR3 comprises 15 residues. Trimming at V came to 5 bases and at J to 7 bases, leaving 12 bases not matched to a gene. Germline CDR1 and CDR2: SGDLS and YYNGEE. The CDR3 loop is CASRSPGTAKNEQFF. CDR3 DNA sequence: TGTGCCAGCAGGTCTCCAGGGACAGCCAAGAATGAGCAGTTCTTC.

The chain combines TRBV3-1 with TRBJ2-3; the D gene is possibly TRBD2 (5 bases). V was pared by 4 bases and J by 2 bases, with 16 bases between. The CDR3 sequence is 16 residues long. CDR1 and CDR2 (germline): LGHDT, YNNKEL (reference sequence). DNA of the CDR3: TGTGCCAGCAGCCCATTAGGAGGCAATCCCACAGATACGCAGTATTTT. Translation gives CASSPLGGNPTDTQYF.

This chain uses TRBV15 with TRBJ2-3; D remains unclear. Germline V gene data show CDR1 as LNHNV and CDR2 as YYDKDF (reference sequence). CDR3 length equals 13 residues. Trimming left V 0 bases short and J 4 bases short, with 5 bases between. Here the CDR3 DNA reads TGTGCCACCAGCAGAGATATCCCAGATACGCAGTATTTT. Translation gives CATSRDIPDTQYF.